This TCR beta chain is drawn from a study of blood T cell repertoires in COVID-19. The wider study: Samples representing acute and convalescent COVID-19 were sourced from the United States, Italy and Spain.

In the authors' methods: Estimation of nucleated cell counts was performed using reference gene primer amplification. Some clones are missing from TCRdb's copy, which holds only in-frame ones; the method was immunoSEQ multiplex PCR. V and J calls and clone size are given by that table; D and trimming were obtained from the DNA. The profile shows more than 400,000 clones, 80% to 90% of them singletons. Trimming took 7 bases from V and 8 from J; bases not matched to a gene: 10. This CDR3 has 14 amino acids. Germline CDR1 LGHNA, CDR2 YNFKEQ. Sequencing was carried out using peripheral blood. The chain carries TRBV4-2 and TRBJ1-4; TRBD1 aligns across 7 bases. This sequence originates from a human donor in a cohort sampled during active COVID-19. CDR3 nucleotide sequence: TGTGCCAGCACGTCCGGGACAGTATACGAAAAACTGTTTTTT. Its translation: CASTSGTVYEKLFF.